Listed below are T cell receptor beta chains from one sample, sequenced in a study of CD8 T cells in ankylosing spondylitis. Using its own MiXCR run on the 5' RACE reads, TCRdb lists one record per CDR3 protein. The sample carries about 220,000 distinct CDR3 sequences, 10% to 13% recorded once. The sample taken for sequencing was blood, either unsorted or a sorted T cell fraction (not recorded which). Receptor source: a male donor with ankylosing spondylitis or in good health (not recorded which). Each CDR3 is given with its conserved first and last residue. A D gene is named only where the DNA matches it firmly. Clone size is shown for a subset of rows, as once, few, many or a class of expanded clone.

>TRBD2|.|TRBJ2-5|TRBV20-1
CSASPSGQETQYF
TGCAGTGCAAGTCCTAGCGGACAAGAGACCCAGTACTTC
>.|few|TRBJ1-2|TRBV28
CASSLTGFRDYGYTF
TGTGCCAGCAGTCTCACAGGATTTAGGGACTATGGCTACACCTTC
>.|.|TRBJ1-6|TRBV7-2
CASSPRSPDSGSPLHF
TGTGCCAGCAGCCCCAGATCCCCGGACTCGGGTTCACCCCTCCACTTT
>.|many|TRBJ1-5|TRBV5-1
CASSLAAGGDNQPQHF
TGCGCCAGCAGCTTGGCGGCGGGCGGAGACAATCAGCCCCAGCATTTT
>.|.|TRBJ2-1|TRBV5-1
CASSSTTYEQFF
TGCGCCAGCAGCTCGACAACATATGAGCAGTTCTTC
>.|many|TRBJ1-6|TRBV7-2
CASSPKGDSPLHF
TGTGCCAGCAGCCCTAAGGGGGATTCACCCCTCCACTTT
>.|many|TRBJ2-7|TRBV12-3/TRBV12-4
CASSYRDSSSYEQYF
TGTGCCAGCAGTTATCGGGACTCCAGCTCCTACGAGCAGTACTTC
>.|many|TRBJ2-5|TRBV15
CATSLQGMAPGETQYF
TGTGCCACCAGCCTTCAGGGAATGGCCCCCGGGGAGACCCAGTACTTC
>TRBD1|many|TRBJ1-6|TRBV3-1
CASSFRSRDRGLRVNSPLHF
TGTGCCAGCAGCTTCCGAAGCAGGGACAGGGGGCTGAGGGTAAATTCACCCCTCCACTTT
>TRBD1|many|TRBJ1-2|TRBV7-2
CASSTPTGGYGYTF
TGTGCCAGCAGCACCCCAACAGGGGGCTATGGCTACACCTTC
>.|few|TRBJ2-2|TRBV11-2
CASSDTTYGELFF
TGTGCCAGCAGCGACACGACCTACGGGGAGCTGTTTTTT
>.|many|TRBJ1-1|TRBV12-3/TRBV12-4
CASSNRQRTKPEAFF
TGTGCCAGCAGTAATAGACAGCGGACCAAACCTGAAGCTTTCTTT
>.|few|TRBJ2-3|TRBV12-3/TRBV12-4
CASSLQGNFENTQYF
TGTGCCAGCAGTTTACAGGGAAATTTTGAGAATACGCAGTATTTT
>TRBD2|.|TRBJ2-7|TRBV14
CASSPISGGFGLYEQYF
TGTGCCAGCAGCCCCATTAGCGGGGGTTTCGGGTTGTACGAGCAGTACTTC